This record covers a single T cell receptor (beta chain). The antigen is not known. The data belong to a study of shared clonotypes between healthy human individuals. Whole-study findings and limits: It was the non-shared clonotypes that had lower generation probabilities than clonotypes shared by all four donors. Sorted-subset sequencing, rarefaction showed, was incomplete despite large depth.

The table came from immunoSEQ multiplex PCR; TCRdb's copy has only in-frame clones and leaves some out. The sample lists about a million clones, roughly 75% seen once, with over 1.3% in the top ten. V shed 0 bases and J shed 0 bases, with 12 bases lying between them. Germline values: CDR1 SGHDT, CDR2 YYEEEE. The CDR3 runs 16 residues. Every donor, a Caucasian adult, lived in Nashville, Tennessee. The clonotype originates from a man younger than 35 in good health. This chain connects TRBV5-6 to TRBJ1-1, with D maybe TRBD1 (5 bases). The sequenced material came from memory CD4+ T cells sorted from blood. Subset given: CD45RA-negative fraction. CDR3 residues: CASSLVQGSVNTEAFF. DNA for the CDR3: TGTGCCAGCAGCTTGGTTCAGGGATCGGTGAACACTGAAGCTTTCTTT. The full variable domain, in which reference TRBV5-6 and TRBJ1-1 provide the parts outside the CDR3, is DAGVTQSPTHLIKTRGQQVTLRCSPKSGHDTVSWYQQALGQGPQFIFQYYEEEERQRGNFPDRFSGHQFPNYSSELNVNALLLGDSALYLCASSLVQGSVNTEAFFGQGTRLTVV.